The next 26 T cell receptor beta chains were all read from a single sample in a study of blood T cell repertoires in COVID-19. Method: immunoSEQ multiplex PCR; TCRdb's copy keeps in-frame clones and lacks some. This table has 70,000 or so clones, roughly 77% appearing once. The sample taken for sequencing was peripheral blood. Receptor source: a human donor in a cohort sampled during active COVID-19.

The chain carries TRBV24-1 and TRBJ1-5; no clear D gene. Germline CDR1 reads KGHDR; CDR2 reads SFDVKD. The CDR3 has 14 amino acids. The germline V and J ends were trimmed by 3 bases and 0 bases, with 5 bases remaining between them. CDR3 in amino acids: CATSDISSNQPQHF. The DNA of the CDR3 is TGTGCCACCAGTGATATTAGTAGCAATCAGCCCCAGCATTTT.

The chain uses TRBV5-5 and TRBJ1-4; D unclear. Trimming shortened V by 3 bases and J by 5 bases, and 14 bases separated the two germline ends. Germline CDR1 and CDR2: SGHKS and YYEKEE (reference sequence). CDR3 size: 15 residues. CDR3 DNA: TGTGCCAGCAGCTGGAGCGAGCGGATGAATGAAAAACTGTTTTTT. Translated, it gives CASSWSERMNEKLFF.

The chain links TRBV7-9 to TRBJ2-3, with 10 bases identical to TRBD1. The J segment lost 2 bases and the V segment lost 3 bases, leaving 2 bases of the junction unmatched. CDR1 SEHNR and CDR2 FQNEAQ come from the germline V gene (reference sequence). The CDR3 has 15 amino acids. In DNA form, the CDR3 reads TGTGCCAGCAGCTTCGGGACAGGGGTCACAGATACGCAGTATTTT. This encodes CASSFGTGVTDTQYF.

The chain uses TRBV7-6 and TRBJ2-7; perhaps TRBD2 as D (7 bases). Germline CDR1 SGHVS, CDR2 FNYEAQ. Between the trimmed V and J ends, which lost 6 bases and 2 bases, there was a span of 14 bases. This CDR3 is built from 14 residues. The CDR3 protein is CASSSRGGTYEQYF. The DNA of the CDR3 is TGTGCCAGCAGTTCTAGGGGGGGAACCTACGAGCAGTACTTC.

The CDR3 DNA reads as TGTGCCAGCAGCTCCCCAGACAGGGCTAACTATGGCTACACCTTC. Its translation is CASSSPDRANYGYTF. This sequence joins TRBV7-2 and TRBJ1-2; 7 nucleotides line up with TRBD1. This CDR3 comprises 15 residues. Germline V lookup: CDR1 SGHTA, CDR2 FQGNSA. V lost 4 bases, J lost 0 bases, and 5 bases stayed unmatched.

This chain connects TRBV15 to TRBJ1-2; D unclear. CDR1 is LNHNV, CDR2 YYDKDF, per germline (reference sequence). The CDR3 has 13 amino acids. The ends were cut back, 0 bases at V and 3 bases at J, with 5 bases in the middle. In DNA, the CDR3 is TGTGCCACCAGCAGAGATGGGCACTATGGCTACACCTTC. Translated, it gives CATSRDGHYGYTF. The full variable domain, its missing parts supplied by reference TRBV15 and TRBJ1-2, is DAMVIQNPRYQVTQFGKPVTLSCSQTLNHNVMYWYQQKSSQAPKLLFHYYDKDFNNEADTPDNFQSRRPNTSFCFLDIRSPGLGDTAMYLCATSRDGHYGYTFGSGTRLTVV.

The chain recombines TRBV4-3 with TRBJ1-1; perhaps TRBD1 as D (5 bases). V lost 1 base and J lost 4, with 16 bases in between. This CDR3 is built from 16 residues. Germline V lookup: CDR1 LGHNA, CDR2 YSLEER. The CDR3, as DNA: TGCGCCAGCAGCCAAGTTCGCTCCGGGGGTTTCACTGAAGCTTTCTTT. It yields the protein CASSQVRSGGFTEAFF.

This clone has only a few counts. The chain employs TRBV29-1 and TRBJ2-3; D gene ambiguous. Germline values: CDR1 SQVTM, CDR2 ANQGSEA. This CDR3 has 13 amino acids. V was cut by 7 bases and J by 0 bases, with 11 bases left in between. CDR3 sequence: CSAEPQSTDTQYF. The CDR3 DNA sequence: TGCAGCGCCGAACCACAGAGCACAGATACGCAGTATTTT.

This chain uses TRBV27 with TRBJ2-7, with 7 bases identical to TRBD2. The V and J ends lost 4 bases and 2 bases, in that order; junction bases with no gene match: 8. The CDR3 is made up of 15 amino acids. CDR1 MNHEY and CDR2 SMNVEV come from the germline V gene (reference sequence). The CDR3 here is CASSSLGLAAYEQYF. The CDR3 DNA reads TGTGCCAGCAGTTCCTTAGGGCTAGCGGCCTACGAGCAGTACTTC.

The chain uses TRBV6-5 and TRBJ2-6; 8 bases fit TRBD1. In germline, CDR1 is MNHEY, CDR2 SVGAGI. The CDR3 sequence is 15 residues long. The V and J ends lost 4 bases and 2 bases, in that order; junction bases with no gene match: 1. CDR3 loop: CASSLQGAGANVLTF. In DNA form, the CDR3 reads TGTGCCAGCAGTTTACAGGGGGCTGGGGCCAACGTCCTGACTTTC.

This clone was counted a few times. J is TRBJ2-7 and V is TRBV18, with TRBD1 matching 7 bases. CDR1 is KGHSH, CDR2 LQKENI, per germline. The CDR3 totals 14 residues. The V gene end was trimmed by 3 bases and the J gene end by 6 bases; junction bases not matched to a gene: 8. The CDR3, as DNA: TGTGCCAGCTCACCCCAACCCGGGGACAGCGAGCAGTACTTC. As protein: CASSPQPGDSEQYF.

The chain joins TRBV7-6 to TRBJ1-2; a possible D gene is TRBD1 (6 bases). With 2 bases removed from V and 5 bases from J, the gap between germline ends came to 15 bases. The CDR3 length is 15 residues. From germline, CDR1 is SGHVS and CDR2 FNYEAQ. The CDR3: CASSLNTGRGYGYTF. The DNA of the CDR3 is TGTGCCAGCAGCTTAAATACAGGGAGGGGTTATGGCTACACCTTC.

The rearrangement joins TRBV14 to TRBJ2-3; 9 bases fit TRBD2. V gave up 3 bases and J gave up 1 base; unmatched junction bases: 11. The CDR3 totals 18 residues. Per germline, CDR1 SGHDN and CDR2 FVKESK. CDR3: CASSQNVGTSSRTDTQYF. The CDR3 nucleotides are TGTGCCAGCAGCCAGAACGTTGGGACTAGCTCTCGCACAGATACGCAGTATTTT.

There are a few counts of this clone. The rearrangement joins TRBV7-3 to TRBJ1-1; the D is unclear. The CDR3 consists of 13 residues. Trimming pared 5 bases from V and 0 bases from J, leaving 7 bases between. Germline CDR1 SGHTA, CDR2 FQGTGA. CDR3 coding DNA: TGTGCCAGCAGCCAGGAAATGAACACTGAAGCTTTCTTT. Translation gives CASSQEMNTEAFF.

The chain joins TRBV5-5 to TRBJ2-7; 9 nucleotides match TRBD2. Losses at the gene ends were 7 bases for V and 2 bases for J; bases not matched to a gene: 10. Germline V lookup: CDR1 SGHKS, CDR2 YYEKEE (reference sequence). CDR3 length equals 15 residues. The CDR3 protein is CASGSGTSTTYEQYF. CDR3 sequence (DNA): TGTGCCAGCGGTTCCGGGACTAGCACCACCTACGAGCAGTACTTC.

Only one count was recorded for this clone. The CDR3 sequence: CASSHRQLEQYF. Written as DNA, the CDR3 is TGTGCCAGCAGCCACAGACAGCTCGAGCAGTACTTC. The V gene is TRBV7-9, the J gene TRBJ2-7; a weak D match, TRBD1 (5 bases). This CDR3 region has 12 residues. V lost 5 bases and J 6 bases, leaving 11 bases between the germline ends. Germline V gene lookup returns CDR1 SEHNR and CDR2 FQNEAQ (reference sequence).

The chain has TRBV16 and TRBJ2-1, with TRBD2 identical over 8 bases. Germline lookup yields CDR1 KGHSY and CDR2 FQNENV. The CDR3 is 17 residues long. Trimming removed 4 bases from V and 8 bases from J; junction bases left unmatched: 16. CDR3 sequence reads: CASSPARDSGKGHEQFF. CDR3 nucleotides: TGTGCCAGCAGCCCTGCCCGGGATAGCGGGAAGGGACATGAGCAGTTCTTC. Together with reference TRBV16 and TRBJ2-1, the CDR3 gives the full variable domain: GEEVAQTPKHLVRGEGQKAKLYCAPIKGHSYVFWYQQVLKNEFKFLISFQNENVFDETGMPKERFSAKCLPNSPCSLEIQATKLEDSAVYFCASSPARDSGKGHEQFFGPGTRLTVL.

This chain connects TRBV6-5 to TRBJ2-7; 7 nucleotides match TRBD1. Germline CDR1 reads MNHEY; CDR2 reads SVGAGI. V was pared by 5 bases and J by 4 bases, with 8 bases of the junction left unmatched. CDR3 length: 14 amino acids. The CDR3 here is CASSLIGDSYEQYF. The CDR3 DNA reads TGTGCCAGCAGTCTTATCGGGGACAGTTACGAGCAGTACTTC.

The table lists this clone with a few counts. The gene calls are TRBV7-2 and TRBJ2-1; 7 bases line up with TRBD1. Germline loops: CDR1 SGHTA, CDR2 FQGNSA. V dropped 5 bases and J dropped 10; count of bases not matched to a gene: 8. The CDR3 has 13 amino acids. The CDR3 DNA follows: TGTGCCAGCAGCCCTCACAGGGGTGGAGAGCAGTTCTTC. This codes for CASSPHRGGEQFF.

This clone was picked up one time. The rearrangement joins TRBV7-9 to TRBJ2-2; 13 nucleotides line up with TRBD2. Germline V gives CDR1 SEHNR, CDR2 FQNEAQ (reference sequence). The CDR3 runs to 16 residues. The V gene end was trimmed by 5 bases and the J gene end by 7 bases; junction bases not matched to a gene: 7. The CDR3 sequence: CASSSWTSGSGGELFF. For the CDR3, the DNA is TGTGCCAGCAGCAGCTGGACTAGCGGGAGTGGCGGGGAGCTGTTTTTT.

The chain combines TRBV29-1 with TRBJ2-7; D not resolved. CDR1 SQVTM and CDR2 ANQGSEA come from the germline V gene. This CDR3 is built from 12 residues. Trimming took 4 bases from V and 4 from J, leaving 11 bases between them. The CDR3 loop reads CSVGMRWYEQYF. The CDR3 nucleotides read TGCAGCGTTGGGATGCGGTGGTACGAGCAGTACTTC.

V and J are TRBV5-5 and TRBJ2-3; a weak D match, TRBD1 (6 bases). V was trimmed by 3 bases and J by 2 bases, leaving 13 bases between them. The CDR3 totals 15 residues. In germline, CDR1 is SGHKS, CDR2 YYEKEE (reference sequence). CDR3: CASSSTGHPTDTQYF. DNA of the CDR3: TGTGCCAGCAGCTCAACGGGACACCCCACAGATACGCAGTATTTT. Full variable domain (remainder filled in from reference TRBV5-5 and TRBJ2-3): DAGVTQSPTHLIKTRGQQVTLRCSPISGHKSVSWYQQVLGQGPQFIFQYYEKEERGRGNFPDRFSARQFPNYSSELNVNALLLGDSALYLCASSSTGHPTDTQYFGPGTRLTVL.

This clone has just one count. The chain recombines TRBV7-8 with TRBJ2-1, with 8 bases that match TRBD1. Germline V gives CDR1 SGHVS, CDR2 FQNEAQ. J lost 5 bases, V lost 5 bases, and 5 bases had no gene match. The CDR3 runs to 14 residues. CDR3 in DNA: TGTGCCAGCAGCCGCCCGGACAGGGACAATGAGCAGTTCTTC. Protein product: CASSRPDRDNEQFF.

The chain uses TRBV6-9 and TRBJ2-3; D unclear. CDR3 size: 12 residues. Germline CDR1 reads MNHGY; CDR2 reads SVAAGI. CDR3 nucleotides: TGTGCGAGGCCGTTTAGCACAGATACGCAGTATTTT. This gives the protein CARPFSTDTQYF.

The genes are TRBV7-6 and TRBJ2-3, with 10 bases aligning to TRBD2. After removal of 5 bases from V and 1 base from J, the junction contained 6 bases not matched to a gene. The CDR3 length is 16 residues. CDR1 and CDR2 from the germline V gene are SGHVS and FNYEAQ. The CDR3 DNA sequence: TGTGCCAGCAGCCAGACAGGGACTAGCGGCACAGATACGCAGTATTTT. This sequence encodes CASSQTGTSGTDTQYF.

This clone was counted only a few times. The V gene is TRBV4-2, the J gene TRBJ2-1; 14 nucleotides line up with TRBD2. The CDR3 loop spans 16 amino acids. Per germline, CDR1 LGHNA and CDR2 YNFKEQ. J was trimmed by 10 bases and V by 4 bases; bases with no gene match: 9. CDR3 in amino acids: CASSPGTSGRRGEQFF. CDR3 bases: TGTGCCAGCAGCCCCGGGACTAGCGGGAGACGGGGAGAGCAGTTCTTC.